The 9 T cell receptor beta chains listed next were all sequenced from one sample in a study of cytotoxic CD8 clonotypes in ibrutinib-treated CLL. Some clones are missing from TCRdb's copy, which holds only in-frame ones; the method was immunoSEQ multiplex PCR. The repertoire holds about 140,000 clones, with 60% to 80% as singletons. Sample: PBMCs, taken after 12 months of ibrutinib treatment. The source of these receptors is a human donor with chronic lymphocytic leukemia.

The chain recombines TRBV28 with TRBJ1-2; maybe TRBD1 (5 bases). V lost 6 bases and J lost 7, with 18 bases in between. The CDR3 sequence is 14 residues long. Germline-derived CDR1 and CDR2 are MDHEN and SYDVKM. The CDR3 DNA is TGTGCCAGCAGCCCGAACGGGGGAAGCTTTGGCTACACCTTC. It yields the protein CASSPNGGSFGYTF.

Here the CDR3 reads CASSTGTGAGEQYF. DNA for the CDR3: TGTGCCAGCAGTACCGGGACAGGGGCCGGCGAGCAGTACTTC. V gene TRBV28 combines with J gene TRBJ2-7; 10 nucleotides agree with TRBD1. V lost 5 bases to trimming and J lost 6 bases; unmatched junction nucleotides: 7. The CDR3 sequence is 14 residues long. Germline-derived CDR1 and CDR2 are MDHEN and SYDVKM.

This rearrangement joins TRBV11-3 to TRBJ2-1; maybe TRBD1 (6 bases). V shed 6 bases and J shed 5 bases, with 14 bases lying between them. From germline, CDR1 is SGHNT and CDR2 YENEEA. The CDR3 totals 14 residues. The CDR3 nucleotides read TGTGCCAGCAGGCTGGACAGAGAGGACAATGAGCAGTTCTTC. The encoded protein is CASRLDREDNEQFF. Full variable domain (rest looked up from reference TRBV11-3 and TRBJ2-1): EAGVVQSPRYKIIEKKQPVAFWCNPISGHNTLYWYLQNLGQGPELLIRYENEEAVDDSQLPKDRFSAERLKGVDSTLKIQPAELGDSAVYLCASRLDREDNEQFFGPGTRLTVL.

For this clone: The sample carries other DNA sequences with the same CDR3. The chain has TRBV27 and TRBJ2-6, with unresolved D. The CDR3 has 13 residues. V lost 6 bases, J lost 0 bases, and 3 bases lay in between. CDR1 is MNHEY and CDR2 is SMNVEV in the germline V gene (reference sequence). The DNA of the CDR3 is TGTGCCAGCAGCCTCTCTGGGGCCAACGTCCTGACTTTC. Translated, it gives CASSLSGANVLTF.

Concerning this clone: The sample carries other DNA sequences with the same CDR3. The chain has TRBV28 and TRBJ1-2, with a weak D call TRBD1 (6 bases). Germline CDR1 is MDHEN and CDR2 is SYDVKM. V was clipped by 6 bases and J by 7 bases, with 9 bases between them. The CDR3 is 11 amino acids. This CDR3 is CASSLRGGYTF. The CDR3 coding sequence is TGTGCCAGCAGCCTCAGGGGTGGCTACACCTTC.

This clone has just one count. This sequence joins TRBV5-1 and TRBJ1-4; D is possibly TRBD1 (5 bases). From germline, CDR1 is SGHRS and CDR2 YFSETQ. The CDR3 has 13 residues. Deletions cut 0 bases from V and 7 bases from J, with 7 bases between. The CDR3 bases are TGCGCCAGCAGCTTGGGGGGGAGTGAAAAACTGTTTTTT. Translated, it gives CASSLGGSEKLFF.

This chain uses TRBV21-1 with TRBJ2-7; the D call TRBD2 from the table was never checked on the DNA. TRBV21-1 is a documented pseudogene. This CDR3 has 15 residues. As DNA, the CDR3 is TGTGCCAGCAGCAGACTAGCGGGGGGTTCCTACGAGCAGTACTTC. Translating it yields CASSRLAGGSYEQYF.

The rearrangement uses TRBV18 and TRBJ2-1; 8 bases are a match to TRBD2. Losses at the gene ends were 5 bases for V and 7 bases for J; bases not matched to a gene: 13. Per the germline V gene, CDR1 is KGHSH and CDR2 is LQKENI. The CDR3 extends over 16 amino acids. CDR3 DNA sequence: TGTGCCAGCTCAGACGCCGGGACTAGAATGTATAATGAGCAGTTCTTC. Protein product: CASSDAGTRMYNEQFF.

V is TRBV18 and J is TRBJ1-3; 7 bases fit TRBD1. Trimming cost V 4 bases and J 2 bases; bases outside gene matches: 2. The CDR3 has 14 amino acids. CDR1 is KGHSH, CDR2 LQKENI, per germline. CDR3 in amino acids: CASSQDRAGNTIYF. The CDR3 bases are TGTGCCAGCTCACAAGACAGGGCTGGAAACACCATATATTTT.